This passage covers 13 T cell receptor delta chains from one sample sequenced in a study of Vδ1+ human thymocytes. Overall study results and limits: Highly polyclonal TRG and TRD repertoires with Gaussian CDR3 length distributions appeared in thymus.

For these receptors, no antigen is known. Extracted RNA was reverse transcribed into cDNA. Multiplex PCR used pooled V-gene forward primers and a constant-region reverse primer to amplify CDR3s. TCRdb re-called the multiplex PCR reads via CATT. The sample yields roughly 55,000 delta-chain clones, roughly 15% seen once. Sequenced input: Vdelta1+ gamma-delta thymocytes from the thymus. Subset in this sample: FACS-sorted CD3+ TCRalphabeta- TCRVdelta1+ TCRVdelta2- thymocytes. The receptors originated from a boy under two years old who had congenital heart surgery.

J is TRDJ1 and V is TRDV1; 11 bases agree with TRDD3. The germline V gene encodes CDR1 TSWWSYY and CDR2 QGS. The CDR3 covers 17 residues. V lost 4 bases and J lost 10; bases outside the gene matches: 17. The CDR3 sequence: CALGAMLPLLGDIGLIF. In nucleotides, the CDR3 is TGTGCTCTTGGGGCAATGTTACCATTACTGGGGGATATTGGACTCATCTTT.

V usage is TRDV1 and J usage is TRDJ1, with no clear D. Germline V gene data show CDR1 as TSWWSYY and CDR2 as QGS. V was pared by 5 bases and J by 3 bases, with 16 bases between. This CDR3 contains 15 residues. The CDR3 bases are TGTGCTCTTGGGTTAACCACCAGCAAATCCGATAAACTCATCTTT. It yields the protein CALGLTTSKSDKLIF.

This chain links TRDV1 with TRDJ1; 7 bases are a match to TRDD3. This CDR3 contains 17 residues. Germline trimming cut 0 bases from V and 11 bases from J; bases unmatched to any gene: 18. Germline values: CDR1 TSWWSYY, CDR2 QGS. The CDR3 bases are TGTGCTCTTGGGGAACTAAAGTTACTGGGGCCATCGTTGGGGCTCATCTTT. It translates to CALGELKLLGPSLGLIF.

About this clone itself: This sample also contains other DNA sequences that code for the same CDR3. The V and J genes are TRDV1 and TRDJ1; no definite D call. CDR1 and CDR2 from the germline V gene are TSWWSYY and QGS. The CDR3 runs 13 residues. Trimming pared 1 base from V and 0 bases from J, leaving 3 bases between. The CDR3 DNA follows: TGTGCTCTTGGGGAACCCGACACCGATAAACTCATCTTT. It codes for CALGEPDTDKLIF.

This clone was counted between two and nine times. The gene calls are TRDV1 and TRDJ1, with 11 positions matching TRDD3. The germline gives CDR1 TSWWSYY, CDR2 QGS. The CDR3 totals 21 residues. Trimming at V came to 4 bases and at J to 3 bases, leaving 22 bases not matched to a gene. CDR3 nucleotides: TGTGCTCTTGGGGCATGGCCTTCTTTCATACTGGGGGATATCGGCCCCGATAAACTCATCTTT. Its translation is CALGAWPSFILGDIGPDKLIF.

V usage is TRDV1 and J usage is TRDJ1; 9 bases line up with TRDD3. Unmatched junction bases numbered 11, after V lost 0 bases and J lost 0 bases. This CDR3 has 19 residues. Germline-derived CDR1 and CDR2 are TSWWSYY and QGS. CDR3 bases: TGTGCTCTTGGGGAACTTGGGGGGGGGATACCGTTACACACCGATAAACTCATCTTT. Residues: CALGELGGGIPLHTDKLIF.

V usage is TRDV1 and J usage is TRDJ1, with 12 bases fitting TRDD3. CDR1 is TSWWSYY and CDR2 is QGS in the germline V gene. The J segment lost 3 bases and the V segment lost 4 bases, leaving 21 bases of the junction unmatched. CDR3 size: 21 residues. CDR3 coding DNA: TGTGCTCTTGGGGCCCCGACCGACGAACTCCGGTACTGGGGGATACCCGATAAACTCATCTTT. This translates into CALGAPTDELRYWGIPDKLIF.

This clone was detected a few times. This chain links TRDV1 with TRDJ1, with 10 bases that match TRDD3. In germline, CDR1 is TSWWSYY, CDR2 QGS. CDR3 length: 19 amino acids. Trimming cost V 0 bases and J 2 bases; bases outside gene matches: 12. The CDR3 DNA sequence: TGTGCTCTTGGGGAACTATCATCCTACTGGGGGATGAGGACCGATAAACTCATCTTT. Encoded protein: CALGELSSYWGMRTDKLIF.

This clone appeared a few times. The chain joins TRDV1 to TRDJ1, with 8 bases that match TRDD3. The length of the CDR3 is 17 residues. V lost 0 bases to trimming and J lost 7 bases; unmatched junction nucleotides: 13. CDR1 is TSWWSYY and CDR2 is QGS in the germline V gene. In DNA form, the CDR3 reads TGTGCTCTTGGGGAACTCGGGACCCAAACTGGGGGGCTTAAACTCATCTTT. This gives the protein CALGELGTQTGGLKLIF.

The chain couples TRDV1 to TRDJ1; D is perhaps TRDD3 (6 bases). V shed 1 base and J shed 0 bases, with 24 bases lying between them. This CDR3 is 20 amino acids long. The V gene's germline CDR1 is TSWWSYY and CDR2 QGS. CDR3 sequence reads: CALGERHPTEGGKYTDKLIF. The CDR3 nucleotides are TGTGCTCTTGGGGAACGTCATCCGACAGAGGGGGGAAAGTACACCGATAAACTCATCTTT.

The chain combines TRDV1 with TRDJ1; 7 positions agree with TRDD3. This CDR3 has 23 residues. Germline V lookup: CDR1 TSWWSYY, CDR2 QGS. The trim removed 1 base at V and 0 bases at J, leaving 26 bases unmatched. This CDR3 is CALGEPFYSLAEDTPRYTDKLIF. The CDR3 DNA follows: TGTGCTCTTGGGGAACCCTTCTATTCCCTCGCTGAGGATACGCCTCGGTACACCGATAAACTCATCTTT.

This clone was observed a handful of times. The chain recombines TRDV1 with TRDJ1; D unclear. This CDR3 has 22 amino acids. The germline V and J ends were trimmed by 0 bases and 0 bases, with 29 bases remaining between them. Germline CDR1 and CDR2: TSWWSYY and QGS. The CDR3 spells CALGELRPLTHQDPFHTDKLIF. For the CDR3, the DNA is TGTGCTCTTGGGGAACTGAGGCCTTTGACCCACCAAGATCCCTTTCACACCGATAAACTCATCTTT.

The chain recombines TRDV1 with TRDJ1, with D possibly called TRDD2 or TRDD3 (5 bases each). V was pared by 2 bases and J by 1 base, with 29 bases between. From germline, CDR1 is TSWWSYY and CDR2 QGS. This CDR3 is built from 21 residues. Written as DNA, the CDR3 is TGTGCTCTTGGGGAAGGCCCGACCTACGAATTCTGGGAGGGGGTCACCGATAAACTCATCTTT. It translates to CALGEGPTYEFWEGVTDKLIF.